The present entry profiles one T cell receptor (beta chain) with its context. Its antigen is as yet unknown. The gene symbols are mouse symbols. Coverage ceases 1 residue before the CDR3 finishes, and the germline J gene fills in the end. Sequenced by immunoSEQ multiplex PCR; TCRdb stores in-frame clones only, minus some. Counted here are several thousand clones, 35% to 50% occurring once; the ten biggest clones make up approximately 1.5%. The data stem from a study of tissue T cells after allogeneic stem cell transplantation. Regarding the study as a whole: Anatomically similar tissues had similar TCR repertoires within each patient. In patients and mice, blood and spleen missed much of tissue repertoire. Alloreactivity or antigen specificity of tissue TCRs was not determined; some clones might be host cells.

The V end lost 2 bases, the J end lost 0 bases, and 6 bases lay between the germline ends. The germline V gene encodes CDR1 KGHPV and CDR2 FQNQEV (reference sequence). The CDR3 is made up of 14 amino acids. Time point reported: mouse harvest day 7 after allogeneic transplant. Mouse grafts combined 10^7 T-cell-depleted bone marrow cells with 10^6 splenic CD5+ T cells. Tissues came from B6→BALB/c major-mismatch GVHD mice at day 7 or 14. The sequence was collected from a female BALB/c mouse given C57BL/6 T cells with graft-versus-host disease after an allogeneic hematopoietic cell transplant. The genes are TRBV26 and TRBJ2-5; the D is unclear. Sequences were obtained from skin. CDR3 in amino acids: CASSLTVNQDTQYF. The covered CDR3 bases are TGTGCCAGCAGTCTGACAGTTAACCAAGACACCCAGTAC.